The rows below give T cell receptor beta chains drawn from one sample of a study of blood T cell repertoires in COVID-19. This table comes from immunoSEQ multiplex PCR, and its TCRdb copy is limited to in-frame clones, with some not included. Seen here are under 350,000 clones, around 88% observed once, and the top ten hold about 4.2%. The sequenced sample consisted of peripheral blood. The receptors were sampled from a man aged 35 to 55 with acute or convalescent COVID-19. CDR3s include the opening cysteine and the closing phenylalanine or tryptophan. D genes are given only for firm matches. Expanded clones are given a class, and other clones once, few, many or no size at all.

CDR3 length,V gene,J gene,clone size,D gene,CDR3 protein,CDR3 DNA
17,TRBV2,TRBJ2-7,once,-,CASRRIQIGTGKGEQYF,TGTGCCAGCAGGCGGATTCAAATAGGAACAGGGAAGGGCGAGCAGTACTTC
15,TRBV27,TRBJ2-7,-,-,CASSPTRGVSYEQYF,TGTGCCAGCAGTCCCACCCGGGGAGTCTCCTACGAGCAGTACTTC
14,TRBV5-6,TRBJ2-1,-,TRBD2,CASTETSGGRPQFF,TGTGCCAGCACGGAGACTAGCGGGGGTCGTCCGCAGTTCTTC
12,TRBV2,TRBJ2-7,-,-,CASRDNSYEQYF,TGTGCCAGCAGAGACAACTCCTACGAGCAGTACTTC
15,TRBV3-1/TRBV3-2,TRBJ1-4,few,-,CASSQDIWGTGKLFF,TGTGCCAGCAGCCAAGATATTTGGGGGACTGGAAAACTGTTTTTT
15,TRBV5-1,TRBJ1-6,-,-,CASSDQGAINSPLHF,TGCGCCAGCAGCGACCAAGGGGCGATTAATTCACCCCTCCACTTT
15,TRBV7-2,TRBJ1-2,-,TRBD1,CASSSSGGNFYGYTF,TGTGCCAGCAGCTCGTCAGGGGGAAATTTCTATGGCTACACCTTC
12,TRBV5-4,TRBJ1-2,-,-,CASSLAWDIPTF,TGTGCCAGCAGCTTGGCCTGGGACATACCCACCTTC
14,TRBV13,TRBJ2-7,-,-,CASSLGQAAYEQYF,TGTGCCAGCAGCTTAGGACAGGCCGCCTACGAGCAGTACTTC
14,TRBV30,TRBJ2-7,-,TRBD1,CAWTRDREAYEQYF,TGTGCCTGGACCCGGGACAGAGAAGCCTACGAGCAGTACTTC
19,TRBV27,TRBJ2-7,-,-,CASSSPQGHPTLSSYEQYF,TGTGCCAGCAGTTCCCCCCAGGGTCATCCAACTCTTAGCTCCTACGAGCAGTACTTC
11,TRBV19,TRBJ2-1,-,-,CASSMSGEQFF,TGTGCCAGTAGCATGTCGGGTGAGCAGTTCTTC
16,TRBV11-1,TRBJ2-3,-,TRBD2,CASSLSQRGATDTQYF,TGTGCCAGCAGCTTAAGCCAGCGGGGGGCCACAGATACGCAGTATTTT
18,TRBV7-3,TRBJ2-2,-,-,CASSFGAVGPFSTGELFF,TGTGCCAGCAGCTTCGGTGCCGTGGGGCCATTTTCCACCGGGGAGCTGTTTTTT
17,TRBV27,TRBJ2-2,-,-,CASSLSRPSVVTGELFF,TGTGCCAGCAGTTTATCGCGTCCCTCGGTGGTCACCGGGGAGCTGTTTTTT
15,TRBV11-1,TRBJ2-7,-,-,CASSPGPAGIYEQYF,TGTGCCAGCAGCCCCGGTCCCGCCGGGATCTACGAGCAGTACTTC
14,TRBV5-4,TRBJ1-2,-,-,CASSLGGGDYGYTF,TGTGCCAGCAGCTTGGGAGGAGGGGACTATGGCTACACCTTC
13,TRBV6-5,TRBJ2-7,-,TRBD1,CASRILIKDREYF,TGTGCCAGCAGGATCCTTATAAAGGACAGGGAGTACTTC
14,TRBV2,TRBJ1-1,-,-,CASIRSRANTEAFF,TGTGCCAGCATAAGATCCAGGGCGAACACTGAAGCTTTCTTT
14,TRBV18,TRBJ1-2,once,-,CASSPYRANYGYTF,TGTGCCAGCTCACCATACAGGGCCAACTATGGCTACACCTTC
12,TRBV6-1,TRBJ2-4,-,TRBD1,CASSEGGGQGNF,TGTGCCAGCAGTGAAGGGGGGGGACAGGGGAACTTC
14,TRBV6-5,TRBJ2-2,-,-,CASSYSQWTGELFF,TGTGCCAGCAGTTACTCGCAGTGGACCGGGGAGCTGTTTTTT
15,TRBV9,TRBJ1-1,few,TRBD1,CASSVGTGAGTEAFF,TGTGCCAGCAGCGTAGGAACAGGGGCCGGGACTGAAGCTTTCTTT
12,TRBV30,TRBJ1-1,few,-,CAWGRGATEAFF,TGTGCCTGGGGGAGGGGGGCCACTGAAGCTTTCTTT
14,TRBV5-1,TRBJ2-5,-,-,CASSLVTAQETQYF,TGCGCCAGCAGCTTGGTGACAGCTCAAGAGACCCAGTACTTC
14,TRBV24-1,TRBJ2-1,-,-,CATSEATGRNEQFF,TGTGCCACCAGTGAGGCGACAGGGAGGAATGAGCAGTTCTTC
15,TRBV5-8,TRBJ2-3,-,TRBD1,CASSTGDRRTDTQYF,TGTGCCAGCAGTACAGGGGACCGACGCACAGATACGCAGTATTTT
13,TRBV5-1,TRBJ2-3,-,-,CASRQPEADTQYF,TGCGCCAGCAGGCAACCCGAGGCGGATACGCAGTATTTT
16,TRBV7-9,TRBJ1-1,few,TRBD1,CASSLVGGQRAFEAFF,TGTGCCAGCAGCTTAGTAGGGGGACAGCGGGCCTTTGAAGCTTTCTTT
17,TRBV19,TRBJ2-6,-,TRBD1,CASSAIQGAAGANVLTF,TGTGCCAGTAGTGCCATACAGGGGGCGGCCGGGGCCAACGTCCTGACTTTC
15,TRBV5-1,TRBJ1-2,-,-,CASSGGYQVDYGYTF,TGCGCCAGCAGCGGGGGCTATCAGGTGGACTATGGCTACACCTTC
15,TRBV2,TRBJ2-7,-,TRBD2,CASSEERGGTYEQYF,TGTGCCAGCAGTGAGGAGCGGGGGGGCACCTACGAGCAGTACTTC
14,TRBV5-4,TRBJ1-1,-,TRBD1,CASSRDRGNTEAFF,TGTGCCAGCAGCCGGGACAGGGGGAACACTGAAGCTTTCTTT
13,TRBV5-1,TRBJ1-1,few,-,CASTKGANTEAFF,TGCGCCAGCACCAAGGGAGCAAACACTGAAGCTTTCTTT
12,TRBV19,TRBJ2-1,-,-,CASSPQGDEQFF,TGTGCCAGTTCCCCCCAAGGAGATGAGCAGTTCTTC
13,TRBV11-2,TRBJ1-2,-,-,CASSFTGSVSYTF,TGTGCCAGCAGCTTTACAGGGTCCGTAAGCTACACCTTC
19,TRBV2,TRBJ2-3,-,TRBD2,CASSDPTSGPLRGTDTQYF,TGTGCCAGCAGTGATCCGACTAGCGGGCCCCTCCGTGGTACAGATACGCAGTATTTT
13,TRBV18,TRBJ1-1,-,-,CASSREENTEAFF,TGTGCCAGCTCACGGGAGGAGAACACTGAAGCTTTCTTT
17,TRBV18,TRBJ1-3,-,TRBD1,CASSSTAGTGGRNTIYF,TGTGCCAGCTCATCGACCGCCGGGACAGGGGGCAGAAACACCATATATTTT
14,TRBV10-3,TRBJ2-1,-,-,CAISGDFGTNEQFF,TGTGCCATCAGTGGGGACTTCGGAACCAATGAGCAGTTCTTC
17,TRBV7-8,TRBJ2-3,-,-,CASSLGVRRFPTDTQYF,TGTGCCAGCAGCTTAGGTGTGAGGCGTTTCCCCACAGATACGCAGTATTTT